Shown below are 11 T cell receptor beta chains from a single sample sequenced in a study of blood T cell repertoires in COVID-19. Data came from immunoSEQ multiplex PCR; TCRdb stores just in-frame clones and leaves some out. The sample contains approximately 410,000 clones, 80% to 90% of which appear only once. Sample: peripheral blood. The receptors were sampled from a woman aged 25-40 years with active or convalescent COVID-19.

The chain employs TRBV7-9 and TRBJ2-2; D is perhaps TRBD2 (6 bases). CDR1 is SEHNR and CDR2 is FQNEAQ in the germline V gene (reference sequence). The V end was cut by 5 bases, the J end by 1 base, with 14 bases between. The CDR3 runs 16 residues. CDR3 sequence: CASSGLGGVNTGELFF. CDR3 in DNA: TGTGCCAGCAGCGGATTAGGAGGGGTGAACACCGGGGAGCTGTTTTTT.

This clone has only one observation. The V call is TRBV27, the J call TRBJ1-2; 11 positions match TRBD1. After removal of 8 bases from V and 0 bases from J, the junction contained 5 bases not matched to a gene. Germline loops: CDR1 MNHEY, CDR2 SMNVEV (reference sequence). The CDR3 has 15 residues. The CDR3: CASGDRGFPNYGYTF. The CDR3 DNA follows: TGTGCCAGCGGGGACAGGGGGTTCCCTAACTATGGCTACACCTTC.

The V gene is TRBV3-1 (or the pseudogene TRBV3-2), the J gene TRBJ1-1; 9 bases align to TRBD1. The germline V gene encodes CDR1 LGHDT and CDR2 YNNKEL (reference sequence). The CDR3 runs to 15 residues. V shed 3 bases, J shed 8 bases, and the junction held 10 bases outside the gene matches. As DNA, the CDR3 is TGTGCCAGCAGCCACCCCGGGACAGGGACCGGGGAAGCTTTCTTT. Protein: CASSHPGTGTGEAFF.

The chain recombines TRBV27 with TRBJ2-1; TRBD1 might be the D (5 bases). Between the trimmed V and J ends, which lost 7 bases and 8 bases, there was a span of 15 bases. Germline CDR1 reads MNHEY; CDR2 reads SMNVEV (reference sequence). The CDR3 has 13 residues. CDR3 amino acids: CASISWGADEQFF. The CDR3 DNA sequence: TGTGCCAGCATATCATGGGGCGCGGATGAGCAGTTCTTC.

The chain recombines TRBV4-1 with TRBJ2-1; 9 nucleotides align to TRBD2. This CDR3 has 17 amino acids. Germline V gene lookup returns CDR1 MGHRA and CDR2 YSYEKL. V lost 5 bases and J lost 7; bases outside the gene matches: 15. The CDR3 region is CASSNGLARSLENEQFF. CDR3 nucleotides: TGCGCCAGCAGCAACGGACTAGCGAGAAGTTTAGAAAATGAGCAGTTCTTC.

The chain recombines TRBV5-1 with TRBJ1-1; 7 bases match TRBD1. CDR3 size: 17 residues. After removal of 0 bases from V and 2 bases from J, the junction contained 10 bases not matched to a gene. Germline assignment: CDR1 SGHRS and CDR2 YFSETQ. CDR3: CASSLAPSGQVNTEAFF. The DNA for the CDR3 is TGCGCCAGCAGCTTGGCCCCTTCAGGACAGGTAAACACTGAAGCTTTCTTT. Full variable domain (rest looked up from reference TRBV5-1 and TRBJ1-1): KAGVTQTPRYLIKTRGQQVTLSCSPISGHRSVSWYQQTPGQGLQFLFEYFSETQRNKGNFPGRFSGRQFSNSRSEMNVSTLELGDSALYLCASSLAPSGQVNTEAFFGQGTRLTVV.

CDR3 nucleotide sequence: TGCGCCAGCAGCACAGGGACAGCCCAAGAGACCCAGTACTTC. Protein product: CASSTGTAQETQYF. V usage is TRBV5-1 and J usage is TRBJ2-5, with 7 bases aligning to TRBD1. From germline, CDR1 is SGHRS and CDR2 YFSETQ. The CDR3 is made up of 14 amino acids. The V segment lost 4 bases and the J segment 1 base; nucleotides outside the gene matches: 4.

This chain joins TRBV18 and TRBJ1-5; D remains ambiguous. Germline CDR1 reads KGHSH; CDR2 reads LQKENI. V was cut by 5 bases and J by 6 bases, with 14 bases left in between. CDR3 length equals 14 residues. The DNA for the CDR3 is TGTGCCAGCTCAGACGGACTTGGTGGTCAGCCCCAGCATTTT. Translation: CASSDGLGGQPQHF.

The rearrangement uses TRBV5-1 and TRBJ1-1; D remains unclear. The CDR3 runs to 14 residues. From germline, CDR1 is SGHRS and CDR2 YFSETQ. V was clipped by 5 bases and J by 1 base, with 12 bases between them. The CDR3 DNA follows: TGCGCCAGCAGTTCCCAGGCAGAGAACACTGAAGCTTTCTTT. Amino acids: CASSSQAENTEAFF.

This clone has only a few counts. The gene calls are TRBV20-1 and TRBJ1-2; D remains unclear. The CDR3 contains 10 residues. Looked up from germline, CDR1 is DFQATT and CDR2 is SNEGSKA (reference sequence). The V end was cut by 6 bases, the J end by 8 bases, with 10 bases between. The CDR3 DNA reads as TGCAGTGCCTCCGGAGGCGGCTACACCTTC. Encoded protein: CSASGGGYTF.

The chain couples TRBV7-2 to TRBJ1-2, with a possible D match to TRBD1 (5 bases). The V and J ends lost 9 bases and 3 bases respectively, with 8 bases between them. The CDR3 extends over 11 amino acids. CDR1 and CDR2 (germline): SGHTA, FQGNSA. The CDR3 sequence is CARDRDYGYTF. CDR3 bases: TGTGCCAGAGACAGAGACTATGGCTACACCTTC.